Included here is one T cell receptor beta chain sequence, with context. This record comes from a study of blood T cell repertoires in COVID-19. The junction had 4 bases not matched to a gene; V was cut back by 0 bases and J by 1 base. Germline assignment: CDR1 LGHDT and CDR2 YNNKEL (reference sequence). The CDR3 contains 16 residues. Profiled with immunoSEQ multiplex PCR; TCRdb holds only in-frame clones, not every one. The table includes 95,000 to 100,000 clones, 85% detected once. Sequencing was carried out using peripheral blood. This chain links TRBV3-1 (or the pseudogene TRBV3-2) with TRBJ2-3, with 7 nucleotides matching TRBD1. This receptor was identified in a woman between 65 and 79 years old with active or convalescent COVID-19. The CDR3 is CASSQDLGTGTDTQYF. As DNA, the CDR3 is TGTGCCAGCAGCCAAGATCTTGGGACAGGCACAGATACGCAGTATTTT.